The 12 T cell receptor beta chains presented below share a single source sample, sequenced in a study of regulatory T cells in long-lasting Graves disease. Time point denoted: persistent/refractory GD, antithyroid drugs over 5 years with positive TRAb. RNA extracted from PBMCs served as the sequencing template. Sequencing libraries for TCR beta were prepared with iRepertoire HTBI primers and Arm-PCR of CDR3 regions. In TCRdb, the multiplex PCR reads were re-called with MiXCR into one record per CDR3 protein. The table includes about 470,000 distinct CDR3 sequences, roughly 20% detected once. The sequences come from peripheral blood mononuclear cells (PBMCs), collected when the disease was refractory, from a patient treated with antithyroid drugs. These receptors were taken from a female donor with Graves disease.

This chain joins TRBV6-1 and TRBJ2-3; 7 positions agree with TRBD2. V trimming: 6 bases; J trimming: 0 bases; junction bases outside the gene matches: 6. Germline-derived CDR1 and CDR2 are MNHNS and SASEGT. The CDR3 has 15 amino acids. The CDR3 nucleotides are TGTGCCAGCAGATTTAGAGCGGGGAGCACAGATACGCAGTATTTT. Its translation is CASRFRAGSTDTQYF.

This clonotype was detected a few times. The genes are TRBV7-3 and TRBJ2-1; D call uncertain. The CDR3 is 13 residues long. Looked up from germline, CDR1 is SGHTA and CDR2 is FQGTGA. V gave up 3 bases and J gave up 6 bases, with 9 bases separating them. CDR3: CASSLNNFNEQFF. The CDR3 bases are TGTGCCAGCAGCTTGAACAACTTCAATGAGCAGTTCTTC.

The chain recombines TRBV11-1 with TRBJ1-2, with D unresolved. Trimming took 4 bases from V and 8 from J, leaving 20 bases between them. This CDR3 comprises 15 residues. CDR1 and CDR2 (germline): SGHAT, FQDESV (reference sequence). CDR3 DNA: TGTGCCAGCAGCTCGTCGTCCGACGGGATGGGGGGCTACACCTTC. Translating it yields CASSSSSDGMGGYTF.

V gene TRBV19 combines with J gene TRBJ1-2; possible D gene TRBD1, 6 bases. This CDR3 is built from 15 residues. Trimming took 9 bases from V and 2 from J, leaving 19 bases between them. In germline, CDR1 is LNHDA, CDR2 SQIVND (reference sequence). The CDR3 sequence: CASSSGGAENYGYTF. The CDR3 DNA is TGTGCCAGCTCCTCCGGGGGGGCCGAAAACTATGGCTACACCTTC.

This clonotype was detected many times. The chain recombines TRBV6-1 with TRBJ1-1, with TRBD1 identical over 8 bases. The CDR3 has 14 residues. The germline CDR1 and CDR2 sequences are MNHNS and SASEGT. J gave up 5 bases and V 5 bases, and 7 bases lay outside the gene matches. This chain's CDR3 is CASSPTTGETEAFF. For the CDR3, the DNA is TGTGCCAGCAGTCCAACGACAGGGGAAACTGAAGCTTTCTTT.

This clonotype was seen many times. V and J are TRBV3-1 and TRBJ1-1, with D perhaps matching TRBD1 (5 bases). The CDR3 length is 15 residues. Germline CDR1 and CDR2: LGHDT and YNNKEL (reference sequence). V lost 4 bases and J lost 5, with 17 bases in between. The CDR3 nucleotides read TGTGCCAGCAGCCTTAAAGTAACAGGACCGACTGAAGCTTTCTTT. Its protein product is CASSLKVTGPTEAFF.

This clonotype was seen ten or more times. This sequence joins TRBV10-3 and TRBJ1-1; tentatively, D is TRBD1 (5 bases). CDR1 is ENHRY and CDR2 is SYGVKD in the germline V gene. The CDR3 runs 13 residues. V lost 10 bases, J lost 7 bases, and 19 bases lay in between. The DNA for the CDR3 is TGTGCCAGTAACCGGGACGGAAGAGATGAAGCTTTCTTT. This encodes CASNRDGRDEAFF.

The chain joins TRBV9 to TRBJ2-7, with 10 bases matching TRBD2. There are 14 residues in the CDR3. V lost 3 bases, J lost 9 bases, and 9 bases stayed unmatched. Germline V gives CDR1 SGDLS, CDR2 YYNGEE. CDR3 DNA sequence: TGTGCCAGCAGCGAGAGAGGACTAGCGGTACCGCAGTACTTC. This sequence encodes CASSERGLAVPQYF.

This clonotype was seen a few times. V is TRBV7-9 and J is TRBJ2-4; D unclear. Germline V gene sequence: CDR1 SEHNR, CDR2 FQNEAQ (reference sequence). The length of the CDR3 is 14 residues. The germline V and J ends were trimmed by 1 base and 8 bases, with 12 bases remaining between them. The CDR3 reads CASSLGSIFDIQYF. The DNA for the CDR3 is TGTGCCAGCAGCTTAGGGAGCATTTTCGACATTCAGTACTTC.

This clonotype was counted between two and nine times. The rearrangement joins TRBV29-1 to TRBJ1-1; 9 positions match TRBD1. V lost 6 bases, J lost 4 bases, and 12 bases stayed unmatched. The CDR3 sequence is 15 residues long. Germline V gene lookup returns CDR1 SQVTM and CDR2 ANQGSEA. The CDR3 sequence is CSVNLYRGPSTEAFF. The CDR3 nucleotides read TGCAGCGTCAACCTTTACAGGGGGCCTAGCACTGAAGCTTTCTTT.

The chain is built from TRBV5-5 and TRBJ2-7; D unclear. The CDR3 is made up of 15 amino acids. V was cut by 0 bases and J by 1 base, with 11 bases left in between. Germline CDR1 and CDR2: SGHKS and YYEKEE (reference sequence). CDR3 DNA sequence: TGTGCCAGCAGCTTGGGACGAACGTTATCCTACGAGCAGTACTTC. Encoded protein: CASSLGRTLSYEQYF.

This clonotype has at least ten counts. This chain joins TRBV27 and TRBJ1-1; a weak D match, TRBD1 (5 bases). CDR3 size: 13 residues. Germline lookup yields CDR1 MNHEY and CDR2 SMNVEV (reference sequence). V lost 5 bases and J 1 base, leaving 8 bases between the germline ends. The CDR3 loop reads CASSAGRNTEAFF. The CDR3 coding sequence is TGTGCCAGCAGTGCAGGGCGGAACACTGAAGCTTTCTTT.